Listed below are T cell receptor beta chains from one sample, sequenced in a study of CD8+CD57+ T cells in acquired aplastic anemia. MiXCR, applied by TCRdb to the reads, yields one record per CDR3 protein. This sample has approximately 200,000 distinct CDR3 sequences, with roughly 50% found just once. Sequenced sample: sorted CD4+, CD8+, or CD8+CD57+ T cells (not recorded which) from PBMCs. The receptors originated from a human donor with aplastic anemia. Each CDR3 is given with its conserved first and last residue. The D gene is left open where the match is weak. Only part of the rows carry a size: once, few, many, or a class if the clone is expanded.

abundance: few; d_gene: TRBD2; v_gene: TRBV30; j_gene: TRBJ2-3; CDR3nt: TGTGCCTGGAGTAGGGGAGGGACTCGGACAGATACGCAGTATTTT; CDR3aa: CAWSRGGTRTDTQYF
abundance: many; d_gene: TRBD2; v_gene: TRBV7-6; j_gene: TRBJ2-1; CDR3nt: TGTGCCAGCAGCTTAGCCGTTTTGGGAGGGGCAACCTACAATGAGCAGTTCTTC; CDR3aa: CASSLAVLGGATYNEQFF
abundance: many; d_gene: NA; v_gene: TRBV7-6; j_gene: TRBJ1-5; CDR3nt: TGTGCCAGCAGCTTAAGTGTTGCGACGGCCAATCAGCCCCAGCATTTT; CDR3aa: CASSLSVATANQPQHF
abundance: NA; d_gene: TRBD2; v_gene: TRBV5-4; j_gene: TRBJ2-5; CDR3nt: TGTGCCGCTCGGACTAGCGGGGGCGAGACCCAGTACTTC; CDR3aa: CAARTSGGETQYF
abundance: few; d_gene: NA; v_gene: TRBV7-2; j_gene: TRBJ1-6; CDR3nt: TGTGCCACCCCGGGGGGGACGGGGAATTCACCCCTCCACTTT; CDR3aa: CATPGGTGNSPLHF
abundance: NA; d_gene: NA; v_gene: TRBV10-3; j_gene: TRBJ2-7; CDR3nt: TGTGCCAGCAAGGAGTATCCGGCTGACTACGAGCAGTACTTC; CDR3aa: CASKEYPADYEQYF
abundance: NA; d_gene: TRBD2; v_gene: TRBV19; j_gene: TRBJ2-5; CDR3nt: TGTGCCAGTAGCGATTTAGCGGGGGGGCGGGAGACCCAGTACTTC; CDR3aa: CASSDLAGGRETQYF
abundance: many; d_gene: NA; v_gene: TRBV3-1; j_gene: TRBJ1-3; CDR3nt: TGTGCCAGCAGCCAACTCGGAAACACCATATATTTT; CDR3aa: CASSQLGNTIYF
abundance: NA; d_gene: NA; v_gene: TRBV20-1; j_gene: TRBJ2-6; CDR3nt: TGCAGTGTGACAGGGGGGAGTAGCGGGGTAGCCGGGGCCAACGTCCTGACTTTC; CDR3aa: CSVTGGSSGVAGANVLTF
abundance: NA; d_gene: NA; v_gene: TRBV7-8; j_gene: TRBJ1-1; CDR3nt: TGTGCCAGCAGCCGGGGGGGGCGTGCTGAAGCTTCCTTT; CDR3aa: CASSRGGRAEASF
abundance: many; d_gene: NA; v_gene: TRBV5-8; j_gene: TRBJ2-7; CDR3nt: TGTGCCAGCAGCTTGGCCCCTCTACAGGGATATCCCGAGCAGTACTTC; CDR3aa: CASSLAPLQGYPEQYF
abundance: NA; d_gene: TRBD2; v_gene: TRBV20-1; j_gene: TRBJ2-7; CDR3nt: TGCAGTGCAGAAACCGGGACTAGCTCTGATGAGCAGTACTTC; CDR3aa: CSAETGTSSDEQYF
abundance: NA; d_gene: NA; v_gene: TRBV29-1; j_gene: TRBJ2-3; CDR3nt: TGCAGCGTAAGGGGGGGCACGCAGTATTTT; CDR3aa: CSVRGGTQYF
abundance: many; d_gene: NA; v_gene: TRBV10-3; j_gene: TRBJ2-3; CDR3nt: TGTGCCATCAGTGAGGGGGCGGGCCCAGATACGCAGTATTTT; CDR3aa: CAISEGAGPDTQYF
abundance: many; d_gene: NA; v_gene: TRBV12-3/TRBV12-4; j_gene: TRBJ1-2; CDR3nt: TGTGCCAGCAGTTTTCAGGGAGGCGCTGCGTACACCTTC; CDR3aa: CASSFQGGAAYTF
abundance: many; d_gene: NA; v_gene: TRBV7-6; j_gene: TRBJ2-7; CDR3nt: TGTGCCAGCAGCTTAGGGACTCTCCCTTCCTACGAGCAGTACTTC; CDR3aa: CASSLGTLPSYEQYF
abundance: many; d_gene: NA; v_gene: TRBV7-6; j_gene: TRBJ1-1; CDR3nt: TGTGCCAGCACAGAAGGAGGGGTAAACACTGAAGCTTTCTTT; CDR3aa: CASTEGGVNTEAFF
abundance: NA; d_gene: TRBD1; v_gene: TRBV7-6; j_gene: TRBJ2-7; CDR3nt: TGTGCCAGCAGCTCCGCCGGACAGGGGGCCGTCTACGAGCAGTACTTC; CDR3aa: CASSSAGQGAVYEQYF
abundance: many; d_gene: TRBD1; v_gene: TRBV20-1; j_gene: TRBJ2-7; CDR3nt: TGCAGTGCTCCCCGCCGGACAGGGTCCGAGCAGTACTTC; CDR3aa: CSAPRRTGSEQYF
abundance: many; d_gene: NA; v_gene: TRBV7-9; j_gene: TRBJ1-1; CDR3nt: TGTGCCAGCAGCTTGGGACAAGTGAACACTGAAGCTTTCTTT; CDR3aa: CASSLGQVNTEAFF
abundance: many; d_gene: NA; v_gene: TRBV12-3/TRBV12-4; j_gene: TRBJ1-4; CDR3nt: TGTGCCAGCAGTTTAGGCAGGGTTACTAATGAAAAACTGTTTTTT; CDR3aa: CASSLGRVTNEKLFF
abundance: NA; d_gene: NA; v_gene: TRBV5-4; j_gene: TRBJ1-6; CDR3nt: TGTGCCAGCAGCTTGGCTGGGGGAGTTGATTCACCCCTCCACTTT; CDR3aa: CASSLAGGVDSPLHF
abundance: many; d_gene: NA; v_gene: TRBV5-1; j_gene: TRBJ1-4; CDR3nt: TGCGCCAGCAGCTTGAGCAGGGGTGGAGAAAAACTGTTTTTT; CDR3aa: CASSLSRGGEKLFF
abundance: many; d_gene: NA; v_gene: TRBV3-1; j_gene: TRBJ2-7; CDR3nt: TGTGCCAGCAGCCAAGCGTCCGTCAGTGGTGGCGAGCAGTACTTC; CDR3aa: CASSQASVSGGEQYF
abundance: NA; d_gene: NA; v_gene: TRBV7-8; j_gene: TRBJ1-6; CDR3nt: TGTGCCAGCAGCTTAGCGGAGGGAGGACATTCACCCCTCCACTTT; CDR3aa: CASSLAEGGHSPLHF
abundance: NA; d_gene: NA; v_gene: TRBV2; j_gene: TRBJ1-1; CDR3nt: TGTGCCAGCACTTTGGGGGGGATGAACACTGAAGCTTTCTTT; CDR3aa: CASTLGGMNTEAFF
abundance: NA; d_gene: TRBD1; v_gene: TRBV30; j_gene: TRBJ2-2; CDR3nt: TGTGCCTGGGGACAGGGGGCTGAGAACGGGGAGCTGTTTTTT; CDR3aa: CAWGQGAENGELFF
abundance: many; d_gene: TRBD1; v_gene: TRBV2; j_gene: TRBJ1-5; CDR3nt: TGTGCCAGCAGGACAGGGGAGGGTCAGCCCCAGCATTTT; CDR3aa: CASRTGEGQPQHF
abundance: many; d_gene: NA; v_gene: TRBV6-1; j_gene: TRBJ1-1; CDR3nt: TGTGCCAGCAGTGAAGGGGGCCAACTTAACACTGAAGCTTTCTTT; CDR3aa: CASSEGGQLNTEAFF
abundance: NA; d_gene: TRBD1; v_gene: TRBV2; j_gene: TRBJ1-5; CDR3nt: TGTGCCAGCAGCTTAGACAGGGTAGGGCCCCAGCATTTT; CDR3aa: CASSLDRVGPQHF
abundance: NA; d_gene: TRBD1; v_gene: TRBV7-2; j_gene: TRBJ2-7; CDR3nt: TGTGCCAGCAGCTTAGCACAGGGGAAATACGAGCAGTACTTC; CDR3aa: CASSLAQGKYEQYF
abundance: NA; d_gene: NA; v_gene: TRBV10-3; j_gene: TRBJ1-1; CDR3nt: TGTGCCATCAGTGTAGGGGGTATCACTGAAGCTTTCTTT; CDR3aa: CAISVGGITEAFF
abundance: many; d_gene: TRBD1; v_gene: TRBV11-2; j_gene: TRBJ2-5; CDR3nt: TGTGCCAGCAGCTACGGACAGGGCGTTACGGAGACCCAGTACTTC; CDR3aa: CASSYGQGVTETQYF
abundance: few; d_gene: NA; v_gene: TRBV7-3; j_gene: TRBJ2-7; CDR3nt: TGTGCCAGCAGCCAAGTCTTTTACGAGCAGTACTTC; CDR3aa: CASSQVFYEQYF
abundance: many; d_gene: NA; v_gene: TRBV7-8; j_gene: TRBJ2-7; CDR3nt: TGTGCCAGCAGCTTTAAGGTCTTACCCTACGAGCAGTACTTC; CDR3aa: CASSFKVLPYEQYF
abundance: NA; d_gene: TRBD2; v_gene: TRBV18; j_gene: TRBJ2-5; CDR3nt: TGTGCCAGCTCACCTCGGGGGGGCGGCCTGTACCAAGAGACCCAGTACTTC; CDR3aa: CASSPRGGGLYQETQYF
abundance: NA; d_gene: NA; v_gene: TRBV19; j_gene: TRBJ2-7; CDR3nt: TGTGCCAGTAGTCGGACAGCCCCCTACGAGCAGTACTTC; CDR3aa: CASSRTAPYEQYF
abundance: NA; d_gene: NA; v_gene: TRBV10-3; j_gene: TRBJ1-2; CDR3nt: TGTGCCATCAGTGAGGGCACAATCCATGGCTACACCTTC; CDR3aa: CAISEGTIHGYTF
abundance: NA; d_gene: NA; v_gene: TRBV14; j_gene: TRBJ2-3; CDR3nt: TGTGCCAGCAGTAAAACTTACGGCGGGTCCTACGAGCAGTATTTT; CDR3aa: CASSKTYGGSYEQYF
abundance: many; d_gene: NA; v_gene: TRBV9; j_gene: TRBJ2-3; CDR3nt: TGTGCCAGCAGCGTAGCCCCAGGGTCAACAGATACGCAGTATTTT; CDR3aa: CASSVAPGSTDTQYF
abundance: many; d_gene: TRBD2; v_gene: TRBV25-1; j_gene: TRBJ2-2; CDR3nt: TGTGCCAGCAGTGAATCTAGCGGGAAGAACACCGGGGAGCTGTTTTTT; CDR3aa: CASSESSGKNTGELFF
abundance: NA; d_gene: NA; v_gene: TRBV7-6; j_gene: TRBJ2-7; CDR3nt: TGTGCCAGCAGCCCTCCCGACACTGACTACGAGCAGTACTTC; CDR3aa: CASSPPDTDYEQYF
abundance: NA; d_gene: TRBD1; v_gene: TRBV29-1; j_gene: TRBJ1-4; CDR3nt: TGCAGCGTTTGGGACAGATTTAATGAAAAACTGTTTTTT; CDR3aa: CSVWDRFNEKLFF
abundance: NA; d_gene: NA; v_gene: TRBV20-1; j_gene: TRBJ2-3; CDR3nt: TGCAGTGCTAGTCCCCGGACGCTCAGCACAGATACGCAGTATTTT; CDR3aa: CSASPRTLSTDTQYF
abundance: many; d_gene: NA; v_gene: TRBV3-1; j_gene: TRBJ2-3; CDR3nt: TGTGCCAGCAGCCAAGGTCGGCCAGATACGCAGTATTTT; CDR3aa: CASSQGRPDTQYF
abundance: many; d_gene: TRBD2; v_gene: TRBV20-1; j_gene: TRBJ2-7; CDR3nt: TGCAGTGCTAGAGCTCCGGGACTAGCGTCCTACGAGCAGTACTTC; CDR3aa: CSARAPGLASYEQYF
abundance: once; d_gene: NA; v_gene: TRBV25-1; j_gene: TRBJ1-6; CDR3nt: TGTGCCAGCAGTGAATACCCCGATTCACCCCTCCACTTT; CDR3aa: CASSEYPDSPLHF
abundance: many; d_gene: NA; v_gene: TRBV20-1; j_gene: TRBJ1-1; CDR3nt: TGCAGTGCTAAATCTACGACAGTAAACATGAACACTGAAGCTTTCTTT; CDR3aa: CSAKSTTVNMNTEAFF
abundance: many; d_gene: TRBD1; v_gene: TRBV2; j_gene: TRBJ2-3; CDR3nt: TGTGCCAGCGGGGACAGATCTAGCACAGATACGCAGTATTTT; CDR3aa: CASGDRSSTDTQYF
abundance: many; d_gene: NA; v_gene: TRBV2; j_gene: TRBJ2-5; CDR3nt: TGTGCCAGCAGTGAAAAACCGGGACTCGGGTGCTTC; CDR3aa: CASSEKPGLGCF
abundance: NA; d_gene: TRBD1; v_gene: TRBV7-9; j_gene: TRBJ2-5; CDR3nt: TGTGCCAGCAGCCGGACAGGGGACCAAGAGACCCAGTACTTC; CDR3aa: CASSRTGDQETQYF
abundance: few; d_gene: TRBD1; v_gene: TRBV5-1; j_gene: TRBJ2-3; CDR3nt: TGCGCCAGCAGCTTGGGGGGTAGGGGGCCAGATACGCAGTATTTT; CDR3aa: CASSLGGRGPDTQYF